This T cell receptor (beta chain) emerged from a study of blood T cell repertoires in COVID-19. The protocol was immunoSEQ multiplex PCR, while the TCRdb copy is restricted to in-frame clones and leaves out a portion. This repertoire shows over 200,000 clones, approximately 86% found once; its top ten account for roughly 4%. Ages ranged from about 18 to 89 years, with residence in 24 US areas. In the 2 weeks before study entry, exposed participants met a COVID-19 case, which was PCR-confirmed or clinician-diagnosed. V shed 3 bases, J shed 7 bases, and the junction held 6 bases outside the gene matches. The CDR3 is 15 residues long. Germline V gives CDR1 DFQATT, CDR2 SNEGSKA (reference sequence).

The sequence derives from a woman aged 30 to 39 who had been exposed to COVID-19. The specimen was PBMCs or T cells enriched from blood (not recorded which). The rearrangement uses TRBV20-1 and TRBJ2-3; TRBD2 matches 14 bases. In nucleotides, the CDR3 is TGCAGTGCTAGTGCCGGGACTAGCGGGGGATATACGCAGTATTTT. Protein product: CSASAGTSGGYTQYF.